This TCR beta chain was observed in a study of early T cells in non-severe SARS-CoV-2 infection (dated by TCRdb to about 2021). Turning to the overall study: Because TCR sequencing relied on bulk RNA taken from unsorted whole blood, pairing of alpha and beta chains was not possible. Broader findings and caveats from the paper: VDJdb matching was skewed toward anti-spike CD8 responses and likely underestimated virus-specific expansions, missing private and CD4 specificities.

The CDR3 spans 14 residues, from the cysteine through the phenylalanine. This entry keeps only the CDR3 DNA: 42 bases, framed from base 1. V is shortened by 8 bases, J by 0 bases, and the region joining them spans 12 bases. The germline V gene encodes CDR1 SGHVS and CDR2 FQNEAQ. A case-control design nested within a healthcare worker cohort in London, UK, was used, with weekly nasopharyngeal swab PCR tests and blood sampling performed. Between 23 and 31 March 2020, the week of the UK lockdown, healthcare workers were enrolled and then followed up weekly for as long as 16 weeks. To prepare the library, 5' RACE was applied. TCRdb shows the sequencer as NextSeq 500. In the TCR library protocol, unique molecular identifiers were attached to individual cDNA molecules to correct for PCR bias and sequencing error. Both TCR alpha and beta chains were sequenced, and tight co-correlation was observed between alpha and beta sequence abundances in each sample. Regarding the original processing steps: Decombinator V4 was used to perform V gene, J gene and CDR3 annotation of TCR sequences. TCRs were defined as expanded if a significant change between any two time points was detected under a Poisson model with p below 0.0001. TCR abundances were normalised to the total number of TCRs sequenced per sample and expressed as counts per million. TRAV1-2 paired with TRAJ12, TRAJ20 or TRAJ33 defined MAIT TCRs, while TRAV10 paired with TRAJ18 defined iNKT TCRs. A search of VDJdb, accessed on 1 November 2021, was run for TCRs annotated to CMV, EBV and SARS-CoV-2, with TCRs annotated for multiple antigens excluded. TCRdb trimmed the raw reads at Q25, called clones with MiXCR and kept productive beta chains. Each entry merges the rows of one CDR3 protein and shows their most common DNA and genes. These V and J calls originate from TCRdb's pipeline instead of the authors' own analysis. Recorded for this sample are some 57,000 distinct CDR3 sequences; 10% to 12% of them occurred a single time. About 1.5% of the sample belongs to the ten largest clones.

Ten or more counts support this clonotype. The specificity of this receptor is unknown. No quality values exist for individual bases; no much larger clone is one base distant. Specimen: whole blood. This sequence was found in an adult who was a healthcare worker with PCR-confirmed SARS-CoV-2 infection or an uninfected control (not recorded which). The receptor chain draws on TRBV7-8 and TRBJ2-3; the D gene is unclear. The DNA sequence is given as TGTGCCAGCTCCCCGGGTGGGAGCACAGATACGCAGTATTTT. Its coded protein is CASSPGGSTDTQYF. With the portions outside the CDR3 filled from the reference TRBV7-8 and TRBJ2-3 genes, the complete variable region becomes GAGVSQSPRYKVAKRGQDVALRCDPISGHVSLFWYQQALGQGPEFLTYFQNEAQLDKSGLPSDRFFAERPEGSVSTLKIQRTQQEDSAVYLCASSPGGSTDTQYFGPGTRLTVL.